One sample yielded the 25 T cell receptor beta chains listed below, sequenced in a study of cytomegalovirus exposure and HLA in healthy donors (dated by TCRdb to 2016 to 2017). The receptor library was made with the immunoSEQ multiplex PCR assay. Held by TCRdb, this immuneACCESS table contains in-frame sequences only and omits some clones. Under half of the omission traces to an unresolved V gene where checked; the cause of the rest is unknown. In all, the sample holds over 100,000 clones, and almost 90% of those were seen once. Less than 2.5% of the sample comes from the top ten. The sample was PBMCs. The origin of the receptors is a woman aged 18-29 years in good health and CMV-seronegative.

This clone was detected once. The CDR3: CSAEAGGISANTEAFF. In DNA, the CDR3 is TGCAGCGCAGAAGCCGGGGGGATAAGCGCGAACACTGAAGCTTTCTTT. The V call is TRBV29-1, the J call TRBJ1-1, with D possibly matching TRBD1 (5 bases). V was shortened by 7 bases and J by 1 base, with 22 bases between the two germline ends. Germline CDR1 is SQVTM and CDR2 is ANQGSEA. This CDR3 region has 16 residues.

This chain links TRBV5-6 with TRBJ1-1, with 8 positions matching TRBD1. Germline CDR1 reads SGHDT; CDR2 reads YYEEEE. V trimming: 4 bases; J trimming: 1 base; junction bases outside the gene matches: 3. The CDR3 is 14 residues long. The chain's CDR3 is CASSPGQGNTEAFF. Written as DNA, the CDR3 is TGTGCCAGCAGCCCAGGACAGGGGAACACTGAAGCTTTCTTT.

J is TRBJ2-7 and V is TRBV28, with 7 bases matching TRBD1. Germline loops: CDR1 MDHEN, CDR2 SYDVKM. The J segment lost 2 bases and the V segment lost 6 bases, leaving 10 bases of the junction unmatched. The CDR3 contains 15 residues. DNA for the CDR3: TGTGCCAGCAGCCCGGTGGCAGGGACAGCCTACGAGCAGTACTTC. This gives the protein CASSPVAGTAYEQYF.

The rearrangement joins TRBV4-3 to TRBJ1-1; a weak D match, TRBD1 (5 bases). The CDR3 is made up of 15 amino acids. Germline V gene data show CDR1 as LGHNA and CDR2 as YSLEER. V was trimmed by 3 bases and J by 1 base, leaving 12 bases between them. DNA for the CDR3: TGCGCCAGCAGCCAGGGGTCGACAGCGAACACTGAAGCTTTCTTT. It encodes CASSQGSTANTEAFF.

This clone was found once. The rearrangement links TRBV7-9 to TRBJ2-5, with D possibly being TRBD1 (6 bases). Trimming left V 7 bases short and J 5 bases short, with 14 bases between. CDR1 is SEHNR and CDR2 is FQNEAQ in the germline V gene (reference sequence). CDR3 length: 13 amino acids. Here the CDR3 reads CASTLDRAETQYF. Written as DNA, the CDR3 is TGTGCCAGCACCTTGGACAGAGCCGAGACCCAGTACTTC.

The chain employs TRBV27 and TRBJ2-5; D may be TRBD2 (6 bases). CDR3 size: 19 residues. The germline V gene has CDR1 MNHEY and CDR2 SMNVEV (reference sequence). Between the trimmed V and J ends, which lost 5 bases and 7 bases, there was a span of 32 bases. This chain's CDR3 is CASSRKRTRGEVRIGTQYF. CDR3 coding DNA: TGTGCCAGCAGTCGGAAGAGGACTCGAGGGGAGGTCAGGATAGGGACCCAGTACTTC.

The gene calls are TRBV7-8 and TRBJ2-3, with 8 bases identical to TRBD1. Germline CDR1 reads SGHVS; CDR2 reads FQNEAQ. Trimming at V came to 5 bases and at J to 1 base, leaving 11 bases not matched to a gene. This CDR3 contains 17 residues. The CDR3, as DNA: TGTGCCAGCAGCCCCGGCCAGGGGGCCTTCGGCACAGATACGCAGTATTTT. Its translation: CASSPGQGAFGTDTQYF.

This clone was seen just once. V gene TRBV7-2 combines with J gene TRBJ2-7; 10 bases agree with TRBD2. Germline loops: CDR1 SGHTA, CDR2 FQGNSA. Trimming took 2 bases from V and 3 from J; bases not matched to a gene: 4. The CDR3 is made up of 15 amino acids. CDR3 bases: TGTGCCAGCAGCTTACTAGCGGGGGAGCTCTACGAGCAGTACTTC. Protein sequence: CASSLLAGELYEQYF.

The chain uses TRBV5-1 and TRBJ1-2, with D uncertain. There are 15 residues in the CDR3. Germline lookup yields CDR1 SGHRS and CDR2 YFSETQ. With 0 bases removed from V and 0 bases from J, the gap between germline ends came to 9 bases. CDR3: CASSLGVGANYGYTF. DNA of the CDR3: TGCGCCAGCAGCTTGGGGGTCGGGGCTAACTATGGCTACACCTTC. Filled out from reference TRBV5-1 and TRBJ1-2, the complete variable domain reads KAGVTQTPRYLIKTRGQQVTLSCSPISGHRSVSWYQQTPGQGLQFLFEYFSETQRNKGNFPGRFSGRQFSNSRSEMNVSTLELGDSALYLCASSLGVGANYGYTFGSGTRLTVV.

The chain joins TRBV5-1 to TRBJ2-3, with 7 nucleotides matching TRBD2. The CDR3 length is 14 residues. The germline V gene encodes CDR1 SGHRS and CDR2 YFSETQ. V was pared by 5 bases and J by 2 bases, with 5 bases of the junction left unmatched. The DNA for the CDR3 is TGCGCCAGCAGACTAGCGCCGAACACAGATACGCAGTATTTT. Translated: CASRLAPNTDTQYF.

The gene calls are TRBV9 and TRBJ2-3; 7 nucleotides match TRBD2. V gave up 4 bases and J gave up 0 bases; unmatched junction bases: 11. Germline V gene lookup returns CDR1 SGDLS and CDR2 YYNGEE. The CDR3 length is 17 residues. The CDR3 bases are TGTGCCAGCAGCCCCCGGAGACTAGCCCTTAGCACAGATACGCAGTATTTT. This gives the protein CASSPRRLALSTDTQYF.

This chain links TRBV10-3 with TRBJ2-7; D call uncertain. Germline assignment: CDR1 ENHRY and CDR2 SYGVKD. Trimming stripped 6 bases from V and 3 bases from J, with 6 bases between. CDR3 length equals 11 residues. CDR3 amino acids: CAISPGYEQYF. The CDR3 DNA reads as TGTGCCATCAGCCCCGGCTACGAGCAGTACTTC.

The chain recombines TRBV29-1 with TRBJ2-3; a weak D match, TRBD1 (7 bases). Trimming removed 4 bases at V and 7 bases at J, with 24 bases between. The CDR3 spans 16 residues. CDR1 is SQVTM and CDR2 is ANQGSEA in the germline V gene. The CDR3 nucleotides read TGCAGCGTTGCATTGGGACAGAAATGGGACTTTTATACGCAGTATTTT. This encodes CSVALGQKWDFYTQYF.

In its sample, this clone was seen a few times. J is TRBJ2-1 and V is TRBV5-4, with TRBD2 matching 12 bases. The J segment lost 10 bases and the V segment lost 0 bases, leaving 11 bases of the junction unmatched. Germline assignment: CDR1 SGHNT and CDR2 YYREEE (reference sequence). This CDR3 region has 17 residues. CDR3 nucleotide sequence: TGTGCCAGCAGCTTGGCCCATATGACTAGCGGGAGACGCGAGCAGTTCTTC. As protein: CASSLAHMTSGRREQFF.

The rearrangement joins TRBV6-1 to TRBJ2-7, with 13 positions matching TRBD2. Germline CDR1 is MNHNS and CDR2 is SASEGT. V trimming: 4 bases; J trimming: 5 bases; junction bases outside the gene matches: 2. The CDR3 has 14 residues. The CDR3 sequence is CASSAGLAGHEQYF. The CDR3 bases are TGTGCCAGCAGTGCGGGACTAGCGGGGCACGAGCAGTACTTC.

The chain joins TRBV5-1 to TRBJ1-5; no clear D gene. Trimming cost V 0 bases and J 7 bases, with 11 bases left between them. The CDR3 runs 14 residues. CDR1 is SGHRS and CDR2 is YFSETQ in the germline V gene. The CDR3 DNA reads as TGCGCCAGCAGCTTGGACGAGGGTAGGCAGCCCCAGCATTTT. Encoded protein: CASSLDEGRQPQHF.

The chain couples TRBV10-3 to TRBJ2-1, with unresolved D. Germline V gene lookup returns CDR1 ENHRY and CDR2 SYGVKD. The CDR3 contains 13 residues. Trimming pared 6 bases from V and 7 bases from J, leaving 13 bases between. The CDR3 nucleotides are TGTGCCATCAGGGTTCGGAGTGAAAATGAGCAGTTCTTC. It translates to CAIRVRSENEQFF.

This clone was seen more than once but under ten times. CDR3 sequence: CAWGGTVLMNTEAFF. DNA of the CDR3: TGTGCCTGGGGGGGGACAGTTCTCATGAACACTGAAGCTTTCTTT. The genes are TRBV30 and TRBJ1-1; 7 bases fit TRBD1. The CDR3 consists of 15 residues. V shed 5 bases, J shed 0 bases, and the junction held 9 bases outside the gene matches. Germline-derived CDR1 and CDR2 are GTSNPN and SVGIG (reference sequence).

This clone was counted a few times. The rearrangement links TRBV4-1 to TRBJ2-2, with 10 bases that match TRBD1. Germline loops: CDR1 MGHRA, CDR2 YSYEKL. V lost 7 bases, J lost 4 bases, and 6 bases stayed unmatched. The CDR3 contains 15 residues. The CDR3 region has the DNA TGCGCCAGCACCCAGGACAGGGGGAGCACCGGGGAGCTGTTTTTT. This translates into CASTQDRGSTGELFF.

This chain joins TRBV6-5 and TRBJ1-2; TRBD1 matches at 10 bases. The ends lost 3 bases at V and 3 bases at J; junction bases unmatched: 7. Germline V gives CDR1 MNHEY, CDR2 SVGAGI. This CDR3 has 16 amino acids. The CDR3 region is CASSYQLGTGDYGYTF. CDR3 in DNA: TGTGCCAGCAGTTATCAATTGGGGACAGGGGACTATGGCTACACCTTC.

The chain links TRBV5-6 to TRBJ1-2, with no clear D. The CDR3 runs to 13 residues. The germline V gene has CDR1 SGHDT and CDR2 YYEEEE. Trimming left V 3 bases short and J 8 bases short, with 14 bases between. The CDR3 sequence: CASSSTDTAGYTF. The CDR3 bases are TGTGCCAGCAGCTCAACAGACACTGCCGGCTACACCTTC.

The rearrangement joins TRBV9 to TRBJ2-7, with D possibly matching TRBD1 (5 bases). This CDR3 region has 15 residues. The germline gives CDR1 SGDLS, CDR2 YYNGEE. V lost 0 bases to trimming and J lost 2 bases, with 12 bases between them. The CDR3 DNA sequence: TGTGCCAGCAGCGTAGCTGACAGTCTAACCTACGAGCAGTACTTC. Translation: CASSVADSLTYEQYF.

V usage is TRBV28 and J usage is TRBJ2-2; 8 bases line up with TRBD1. This CDR3 has 20 residues. The J segment lost 6 bases and the V segment lost 3 bases, leaving 21 bases of the junction unmatched. CDR1 is MDHEN and CDR2 is SYDVKM in the germline V gene. The CDR3 region has the DNA TGTGCCAGCAGTTTTCCGAGAAAGACAGGGGATGTGATTGGCTCCGGGGAGCTGTTTTTT. As protein: CASSFPRKTGDVIGSGELFF.

V and J are TRBV28 and TRBJ1-5; unclear D gene. Germline V gives CDR1 MDHEN, CDR2 SYDVKM. This CDR3 comprises 12 residues. V lost 7 bases and J lost 4, with 8 bases in between. As DNA, the CDR3 is TGTGCCAGCACCCAGGTAAATCAGCCCCAGCATTTT. It specifies CASTQVNQPQHF.

The V call is TRBV27, the J call TRBJ2-5; 11 bases map to TRBD2. V dropped 6 bases and J dropped 1; count of bases not matched to a gene: 1. The CDR3 is made up of 14 amino acids. Germline CDR1 reads MNHEY; CDR2 reads SMNVEV (reference sequence). CDR3 in DNA: TGTGCCAGCAGACTAGCGGGGGCCCAAGAGACCCAGTACTTC. This codes for CASRLAGAQETQYF.